Following are 10 T cell receptor beta chains from one sample sequenced in a study of blood T cell repertoires in COVID-19 (dated by TCRdb to 2018 to 2020). The library was made by the immunoSEQ multiplex PCR assay. Here the immuneACCESS table is served through TCRdb, limited to in-frame sequences with V and J called. Missing clones are a known gap in these copies; in checked studies unresolved V genes cover under half, and the rest lacks a known reason. Recorded for this sample are 200,000 or so clones; roughly 80% of them occurred a single time. Clones ranked in the top ten supply approximately 6.1% of the sample. The sample comprised peripheral blood. The receptors derive from a middle-aged woman with acute or convalescent COVID-19.

The chain combines TRBV3-1 (or the pseudogene TRBV3-2) with TRBJ2-2, with 11 positions matching TRBD2. The CDR3 contains 18 residues. Germline V gives CDR1 LGHDT, CDR2 YNNKEL (reference sequence). With 1 base clipped from V and 0 bases from J, the junction kept 4 bases outside the gene matches. The chain's CDR3 is CASSQGTSGRANTGELFF. CDR3 DNA sequence: TGTGCCAGCAGCCAAGGAACTAGCGGGAGAGCGAACACCGGGGAGCTGTTTTTT.

V usage is TRBV30 and J usage is TRBJ1-6; tentative D call: TRBD1 (6 bases). V was shortened by 3 bases and J by 7 bases, with 7 bases between the two germline ends. The germline V gene encodes CDR1 GTSNPN and CDR2 SVGIG (reference sequence). There are 12 residues in the CDR3. CDR3 coding DNA: TGTGCCTGGAGCCAGGGGAATTCACCCCTCCACTTT. Translation: CAWSQGNSPLHF.

The chain combines TRBV2 with TRBJ1-4, with D unclear. The V end lost 3 bases, the J end lost 8 bases, and 22 bases lay between the germline ends. The CDR3 covers 17 residues. Germline CDR1 reads SNHLY; CDR2 reads FYNNEI. The CDR3 spells CASSDAILSNYPEKLFF. In DNA, the CDR3 is TGTGCCAGCAGTGACGCCATACTCTCGAACTATCCGGAAAAACTGTTTTTT.

This rearrangement joins TRBV4-1 to TRBJ2-1, with D possibly TRBD1 on 5 matching bases. Germline loops: CDR1 MGHRA, CDR2 YSYEKL. Trimming removed 0 bases from V and 6 bases from J, with 12 bases in between. This CDR3 comprises 15 residues. CDR3 DNA: TGCGCCAGCAGCCAAGAGGGCAGGGCGCCCAATGAGCAGTTCTTC. This gives the protein CASSQEGRAPNEQFF.

This clone showed up just a few times. The sample contains more than one DNA sequence encoding this CDR3. The chain uses TRBV18 and TRBJ2-7; a possible D gene is TRBD1 (5 bases). The V and J ends lost 2 bases and 2 bases respectively, with 10 bases between them. Per germline, CDR1 KGHSH and CDR2 LQKENI. The CDR3 consists of 14 residues. The CDR3 region has the DNA TGTGCCAGCTCACCAAGGCAGGGAACCTACGAGCAGTACTTC. Protein product: CASSPRQGTYEQYF. Using reference TRBV18 and TRBJ2-7 for the parts outside the CDR3, the full variable domain is NAGVMQNPRHLVRRRGQEARLRCSPMKGHSHVYWYRQLPEEGLKFMVYLQKENIIDESGMPKERFSAEFPKEGPSILRIQQVVRGDSAAYFCASSPRQGTYEQYFGPGTRLTVT.

The chain uses TRBV19 and TRBJ2-7; a weak D match, TRBD1 (6 bases). Germline assignment: CDR1 LNHDA and CDR2 SQIVND (reference sequence). This CDR3 has 15 amino acids. The ends were cut back, 7 bases at V and 0 bases at J, with 16 bases in the middle. CDR3 DNA sequence: TGTGCCAGTACTCCGGGACACTTAAGCTCCTACGAGCAGTACTTC. Translating it yields CASTPGHLSSYEQYF.

There are a few counts of this clone. V and J are TRBV28 and TRBJ2-7; TRBD1 matches at 7 bases. CDR3 length: 12 residues. The V segment lost 8 bases and the J segment 4 bases; nucleotides outside the gene matches: 5. Germline loops: CDR1 MDHEN, CDR2 SYDVKM. The CDR3 loop reads CASHRGSYEQYF. The CDR3 region has the DNA TGTGCCAGCCACAGGGGTTCATACGAGCAGTACTTC.

This CDR3 reads CASSEALSGGLQPQHF. The CDR3, as DNA: TGTGCCAGCAGTGAAGCGCTTTCAGGGGGCCTCCAGCCCCAGCATTTT. This chain links TRBV2 with TRBJ1-5; 8 bases match TRBD1. The junction had 8 bases not matched to a gene; V was cut back by 0 bases and J by 7 bases. The CDR3 is made up of 16 amino acids. Germline-derived CDR1 and CDR2 are SNHLY and FYNNEI. The whole variable domain, remainder taken from reference TRBV2 and TRBJ1-5, is EPEVTQTPSHQVTQMGQEVILRCVPISNHLYFYWYRQILGQKVEFLVSFYNNEISEKSEIFDDQFSVERPDGSNFTLKIRSTKLEDSAMYFCASSEALSGGLQPQHFGDGTRLSIL.

CDR3 sequence: CASSRTGESGELFF. The CDR3 DNA is TGTGCCAGCAGCCGGACTGGTGAATCCGGGGAGCTGTTTTTT. This sequence joins TRBV7-3 and TRBJ2-2; D is perhaps TRBD2 (5 bases). The CDR3 covers 14 residues. CDR1 and CDR2 from the germline V gene are SGHTA and FQGTGA. Trimming removed 5 bases from V and 6 bases from J, with 13 bases in between.

The J gene is TRBJ2-7, the V gene TRBV6-1; 11 bases agree with TRBD2. V shed 2 bases, J shed 5 bases, and the junction held 5 bases outside the gene matches. Germline lookup yields CDR1 MNHNS and CDR2 SASEGT. This CDR3 comprises 15 residues. The CDR3 protein is CASSEPGLAVHEQYF. In DNA form, the CDR3 reads TGTGCCAGCAGTGAACCGGGACTAGCGGTCCACGAGCAGTACTTC.